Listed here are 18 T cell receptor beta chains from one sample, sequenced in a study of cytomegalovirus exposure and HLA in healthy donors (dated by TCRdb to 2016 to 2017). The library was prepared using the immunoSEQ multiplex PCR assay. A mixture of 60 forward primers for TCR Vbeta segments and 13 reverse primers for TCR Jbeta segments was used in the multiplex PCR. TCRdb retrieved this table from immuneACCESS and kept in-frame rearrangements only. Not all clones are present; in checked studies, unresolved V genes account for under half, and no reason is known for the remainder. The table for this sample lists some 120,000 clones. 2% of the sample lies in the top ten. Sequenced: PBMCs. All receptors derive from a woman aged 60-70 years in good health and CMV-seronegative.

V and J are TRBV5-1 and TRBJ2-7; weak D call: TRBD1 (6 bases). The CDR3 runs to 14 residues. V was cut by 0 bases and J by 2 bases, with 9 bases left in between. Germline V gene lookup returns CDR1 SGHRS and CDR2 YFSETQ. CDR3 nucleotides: TGCGCCAGCAGCTTGGAACAGGGTCCCTACGAGCAGTACTTC. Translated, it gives CASSLEQGPYEQYF. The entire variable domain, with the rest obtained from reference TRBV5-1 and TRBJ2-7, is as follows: KAGVTQTPRYLIKTRGQQVTLSCSPISGHRSVSWYQQTPGQGLQFLFEYFSETQRNKGNFPGRFSGRQFSNSRSEMNVSTLELGDSALYLCASSLEQGPYEQYFGPGTRLTVT.

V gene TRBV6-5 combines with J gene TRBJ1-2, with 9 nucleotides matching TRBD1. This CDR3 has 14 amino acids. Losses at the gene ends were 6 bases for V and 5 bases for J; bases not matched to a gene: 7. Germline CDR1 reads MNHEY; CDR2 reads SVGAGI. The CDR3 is CASRPPGQGYGYTF. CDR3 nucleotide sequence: TGTGCCAGCAGACCCCCGGGACAGGGATATGGCTACACCTTC.

In DNA form, the CDR3 reads TGTGCCAGTTCCCCGGGACAGGGGAACACTGAAGCTTTCTTT. Its protein product is CASSPGQGNTEAFF. The gene calls are TRBV11-3 and TRBJ1-1; 9 bases align to TRBD1. The CDR3 extends over 14 amino acids. Germline V CDR1 and CDR2: SGHNT, YENEEA. The V segment lost 9 bases and the J segment 1 base; nucleotides outside the gene matches: 6.

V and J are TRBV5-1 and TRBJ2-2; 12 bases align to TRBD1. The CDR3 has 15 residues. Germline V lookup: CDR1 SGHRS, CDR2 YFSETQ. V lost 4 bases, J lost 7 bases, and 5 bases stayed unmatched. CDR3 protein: CASSPGQGAVGELFF. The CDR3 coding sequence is TGCGCCAGCAGCCCGGGACAGGGGGCGGTCGGGGAGCTGTTTTTT.

The CDR3 region has the DNA TGTGCCAGCAGCCAGACACAGGGGAATCGAGGCGAGCAGTACTTC. Encoded protein: CASSQTQGNRGEQYF. The chain links TRBV14 to TRBJ2-7; 7 bases agree with TRBD1. Germline CDR1 is SGHDN and CDR2 is FVKESK. V lost 3 bases, J lost 6 bases, and 11 bases stayed unmatched. The CDR3 runs to 15 residues.

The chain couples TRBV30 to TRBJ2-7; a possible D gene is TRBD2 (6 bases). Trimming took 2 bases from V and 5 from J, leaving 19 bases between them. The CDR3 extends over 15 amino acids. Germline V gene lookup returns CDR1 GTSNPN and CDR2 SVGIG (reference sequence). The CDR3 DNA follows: TGTGCCTGGAGTACCGGGACGACTAGTTCCCACGAGCAGTACTTC. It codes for CAWSTGTTSSHEQYF.

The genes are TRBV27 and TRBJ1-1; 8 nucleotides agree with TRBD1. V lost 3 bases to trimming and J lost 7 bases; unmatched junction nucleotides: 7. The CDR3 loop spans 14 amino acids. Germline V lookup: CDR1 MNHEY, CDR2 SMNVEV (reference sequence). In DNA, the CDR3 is TGTGCCAGCAGTTTTTATCAGGGGGCAGGTGAAGCTTTCTTT. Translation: CASSFYQGAGEAFF.

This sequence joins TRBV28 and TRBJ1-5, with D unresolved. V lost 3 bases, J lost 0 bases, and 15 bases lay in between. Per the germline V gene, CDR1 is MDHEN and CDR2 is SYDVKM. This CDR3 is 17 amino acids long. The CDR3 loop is CASSLVGKGYSNQPQHF. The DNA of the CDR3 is TGTGCCAGCAGTTTGGTCGGGAAAGGTTATAGCAATCAGCCCCAGCATTTT.

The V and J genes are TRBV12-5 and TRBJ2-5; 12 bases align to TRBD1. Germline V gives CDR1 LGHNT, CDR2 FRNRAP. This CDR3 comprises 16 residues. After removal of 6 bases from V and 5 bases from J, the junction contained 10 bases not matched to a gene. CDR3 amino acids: CASGIGTGGFRETQYF. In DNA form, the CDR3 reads TGTGCTAGTGGAATCGGGACAGGGGGCTTTCGTGAGACCCAGTACTTC.

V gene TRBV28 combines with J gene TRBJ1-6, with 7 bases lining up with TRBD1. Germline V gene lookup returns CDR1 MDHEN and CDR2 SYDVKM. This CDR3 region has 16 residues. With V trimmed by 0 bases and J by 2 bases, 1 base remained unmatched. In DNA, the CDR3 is TGTGCCAGCAGTTTATGGGGACAGACCTATAATTCACCCCTCCACTTT. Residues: CASSLWGQTYNSPLHF.

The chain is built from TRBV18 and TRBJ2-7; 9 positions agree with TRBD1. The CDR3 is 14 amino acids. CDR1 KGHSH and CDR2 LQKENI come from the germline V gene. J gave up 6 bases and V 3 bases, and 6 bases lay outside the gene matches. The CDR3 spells CASSPPTGGGEQYF. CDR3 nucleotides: TGTGCCAGCTCACCGCCGACAGGGGGAGGCGAGCAGTACTTC.

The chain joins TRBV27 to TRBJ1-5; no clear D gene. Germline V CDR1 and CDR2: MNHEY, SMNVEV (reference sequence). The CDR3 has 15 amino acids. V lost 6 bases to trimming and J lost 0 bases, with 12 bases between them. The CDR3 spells CASRTYQDSNQPQHF. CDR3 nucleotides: TGTGCCAGCAGGACCTATCAGGATAGCAATCAGCCCCAGCATTTT.

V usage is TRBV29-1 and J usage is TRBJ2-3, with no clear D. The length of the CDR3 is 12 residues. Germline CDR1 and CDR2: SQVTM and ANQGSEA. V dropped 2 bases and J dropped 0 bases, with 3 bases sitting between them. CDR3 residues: CSVESSTDTQYF. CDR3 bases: TGCAGCGTTGAATCTAGCACAGATACGCAGTATTTT.

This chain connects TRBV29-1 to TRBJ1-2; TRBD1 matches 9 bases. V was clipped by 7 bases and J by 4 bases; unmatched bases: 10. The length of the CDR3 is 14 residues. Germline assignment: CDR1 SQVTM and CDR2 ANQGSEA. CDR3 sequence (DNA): TGCAGCGCCGAACAGGGGGCTCTCTCCTATGGCTACACCTTC. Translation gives CSAEQGALSYGYTF.

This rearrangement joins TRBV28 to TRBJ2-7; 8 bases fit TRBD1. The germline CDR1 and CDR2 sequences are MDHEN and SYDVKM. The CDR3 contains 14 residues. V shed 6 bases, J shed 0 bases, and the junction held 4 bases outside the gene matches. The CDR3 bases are TGTGCCAGCAGAAGGACAGGGAGCTCCTACGAGCAGTACTTC. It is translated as CASRRTGSSYEQYF.

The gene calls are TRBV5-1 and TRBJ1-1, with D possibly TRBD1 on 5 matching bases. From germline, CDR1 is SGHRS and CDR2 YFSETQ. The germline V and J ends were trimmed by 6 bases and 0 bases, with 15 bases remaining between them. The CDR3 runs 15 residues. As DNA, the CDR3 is TGCGCCAGCACTTCTCTAGGACAATTGAACACTGAAGCTTTCTTT. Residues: CASTSLGQLNTEAFF. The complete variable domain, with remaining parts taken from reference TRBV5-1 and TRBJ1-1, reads KAGVTQTPRYLIKTRGQQVTLSCSPISGHRSVSWYQQTPGQGLQFLFEYFSETQRNKGNFPGRFSGRQFSNSRSEMNVSTLELGDSALYLCASTSLGQLNTEAFFGQGTRLTVV.

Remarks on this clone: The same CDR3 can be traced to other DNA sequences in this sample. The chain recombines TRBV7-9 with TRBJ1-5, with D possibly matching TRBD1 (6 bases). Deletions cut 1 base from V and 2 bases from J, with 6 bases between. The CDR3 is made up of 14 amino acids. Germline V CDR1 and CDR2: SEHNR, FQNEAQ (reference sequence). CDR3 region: CASSLGTGNQPQHF. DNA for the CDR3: TGTGCCAGCAGCTTAGGGACAGGCAATCAGCCCCAGCATTTT.

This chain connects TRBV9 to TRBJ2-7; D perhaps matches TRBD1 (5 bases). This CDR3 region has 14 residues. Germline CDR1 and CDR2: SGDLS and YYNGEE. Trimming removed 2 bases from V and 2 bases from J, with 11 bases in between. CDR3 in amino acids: CASSVGGQPYEQYF. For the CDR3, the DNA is TGTGCCAGCAGCGTTGGCGGACAACCCTACGAGCAGTACTTC.